Listed below are T cell receptor beta chains from one sample, sequenced in a study of OX40 agonist ivuxolimab in advanced cancers. Here immunoSEQ multiplex PCR was the method, and the copy in TCRdb shows in-frame clones only, minus some. The top ten hold roughly 50% of the sample, which has about 12,000 clones, around 87% seen once. The sample in question was CD4+ or CD8+ T cells sorted from blood, obtained in a trial of the OX40 agonist ivuxolimab. These TCRs come from an adult with an advanced solid tumor such as melanoma, head and neck, liver or kidney cancer. The CDR3 runs from the conserved cysteine through the conserved F or W. The order of the fields is clone size, J gene, D gene, V gene, CDR3 DNA, CDR3 protein. D genes are given only for firm matches. Rows may omit the clone size; those that give it use once, few, many or a size class.

clone size: -
J gene: TRBJ1-5
D gene: -
V gene: TRBV30
CDR3 DNA: TGTGCCTGGAGTGGCGAGACGTTAAATCAGCCCCAGCATTTT
CDR3 protein: CAWSGETLNQPQHF

clone size: -
J gene: TRBJ2-7
D gene: TRBD2
V gene: TRBV11-3
CDR3 DNA: TGTGCCAGCAGCTTGGCTAGCGGGTACGAGCAGTACTTC
CDR3 protein: CASSLASGYEQYF

clone size: few
J gene: TRBJ2-7
D gene: -
V gene: TRBV7-9
CDR3 DNA: TGTGCCAGCAGCTTAGGAACCTACGAGCAGTACTTC
CDR3 protein: CASSLGTYEQYF

clone size: -
J gene: TRBJ2-7
D gene: TRBD2
V gene: TRBV27
CDR3 DNA: TGTGCCAGCAGTCCTCTTGCGGGGGTATACGAGCAGTACTTC
CDR3 protein: CASSPLAGVYEQYF

clone size: -
J gene: TRBJ1-5
D gene: -
V gene: TRBV2
CDR3 DNA: TGTGCCAGCAGTGAAGATAGCAGATGGGAACAGCCCCAGCATTTT
CDR3 protein: CASSEDSRWEQPQHF

clone size: once
J gene: TRBJ2-2
D gene: TRBD2
V gene: TRBV7-6
CDR3 DNA: TGTGCCAGCAGCTTGGGGACTAAAACCGGGGAGCTGTTTTTT
CDR3 protein: CASSLGTKTGELFF

clone size: -
J gene: TRBJ2-1
D gene: -
V gene: TRBV18
CDR3 DNA: TGTGCCAGCTCACCTGGCCCCTTGTGGAATGAGCAGTTCTTC
CDR3 protein: CASSPGPLWNEQFF

clone size: -
J gene: TRBJ2-7
D gene: -
V gene: TRBV11-3
CDR3 DNA: TGTGCCAGCCGAAGCTCCTACGAGCAGTACTTC
CDR3 protein: CASRSSYEQYF

clone size: -
J gene: TRBJ2-7
D gene: -
V gene: TRBV19
CDR3 DNA: TGTGCCAGTAGTAACGGACTACTTTACGAGCAGTACTTC
CDR3 protein: CASSNGLLYEQYF

clone size: -
J gene: TRBJ2-1
D gene: -
V gene: TRBV4-3
CDR3 DNA: TGCGCCAGCAGCCAAGAGCGGGTAGTCTACAATGAGCAGTTCTTC
CDR3 protein: CASSQERVVYNEQFF

clone size: -
J gene: TRBJ2-1
D gene: TRBD2
V gene: TRBV7-6
CDR3 DNA: TGTGCCAGCAGCTTAGGCGGGGGATACAATGAGCAGTTCTTC
CDR3 protein: CASSLGGGYNEQFF

clone size: -
J gene: TRBJ2-7
D gene: TRBD1
V gene: TRBV7-9
CDR3 DNA: TGTGCCAGCAGTTCCCACGAGGGGGCATACTACGAGCAGTACTTC
CDR3 protein: CASSSHEGAYYEQYF

clone size: few
J gene: TRBJ2-2
D gene: TRBD2
V gene: TRBV2
CDR3 DNA: TGTGCCAGCACTCGGGGGGGCACCGGGGAGCTGTTTTTT
CDR3 protein: CASTRGGTGELFF

clone size: -
J gene: TRBJ2-3
D gene: TRBD2
V gene: TRBV5-6
CDR3 DNA: TGTGCCAGCAGCGGACTAGCGGGAGGCACAGATACGCAGTATTTT
CDR3 protein: CASSGLAGGTDTQYF

clone size: -
J gene: TRBJ2-7
D gene: -
V gene: TRBV28
CDR3 DNA: TGTGCCAGCAGTAGGGCGTTCTCCTACGAGCAGTACTTC
CDR3 protein: CASSRAFSYEQYF

clone size: once
J gene: TRBJ2-2
D gene: -
V gene: TRBV9
CDR3 DNA: TGTGCCAGCAGAAGGGGAACCGGGGAGCTGTTTTTT
CDR3 protein: CASRRGTGELFF

clone size: -
J gene: TRBJ2-5
D gene: TRBD2
V gene: TRBV29-1
CDR3 DNA: TGCAGCGCTACCCTTAGCGGGAGGCCCCAAGAGACCCAGTACTTC
CDR3 protein: CSATLSGRPQETQYF

clone size: -
J gene: TRBJ1-1
D gene: TRBD1
V gene: TRBV6-1
CDR3 DNA: TGTGCCAGCAGTGAAGTGGCAGGGGGGAGCACTGAAGCTTTCTTT
CDR3 protein: CASSEVAGGSTEAFF

clone size: -
J gene: TRBJ2-2
D gene: -
V gene: TRBV28
CDR3 DNA: TGTGCCAGCAGCCTAGTGGGTACCGGGGAGCTGTTTTTT
CDR3 protein: CASSLVGTGELFF

clone size: -
J gene: TRBJ1-2
D gene: -
V gene: TRBV27
CDR3 DNA: TGTGCCAGCAGTTTATCGGGGGGGAGTAACTATGGCTACACCTTC
CDR3 protein: CASSLSGGSNYGYTF

clone size: -
J gene: TRBJ2-2
D gene: TRBD1
V gene: TRBV6-6
CDR3 DNA: TGTGCCAGCAATGAGGGCAGGGGGCACACCGGGGAGCTGTTTTTT
CDR3 protein: CASNEGRGHTGELFF

clone size: medium-sized
J gene: TRBJ2-1
D gene: TRBD2
V gene: TRBV7-9
CDR3 DNA: TGTGCCAGCAGCTCGGGACTAGCGGGAGTTAATGAGCAGTTCTTC
CDR3 protein: CASSSGLAGVNEQFF

clone size: -
J gene: TRBJ2-1
D gene: -
V gene: TRBV4-1
CDR3 DNA: TGCGCCAGCAGCCAAGGGACCCCCAGCGGTATGTACAATGAGCAGTTCTTC
CDR3 protein: CASSQGTPSGMYNEQFF

clone size: -
J gene: TRBJ1-5
D gene: -
V gene: TRBV9
CDR3 DNA: TGTGCCAGCAGCCGAGACCCGCTCGGGCCCCAGCATTTT
CDR3 protein: CASSRDPLGPQHF

clone size: once
J gene: TRBJ2-7
D gene: -
V gene: TRBV21-1
CDR3 DNA: TGTGCCAGCAACAGACAGGGGGCCTACGAGCAGTACTTC
CDR3 protein: CASNRQGAYEQYF

clone size: -
J gene: TRBJ2-7
D gene: TRBD2
V gene: TRBV2
CDR3 DNA: TGTGCCAGCATGAACGGGACTAGCGGGAGGGCGAACGAGCAGTACTTC
CDR3 protein: CASMNGTSGRANEQYF

clone size: once
J gene: TRBJ2-5
D gene: TRBD2
V gene: TRBV27
CDR3 DNA: TGTGCCAGCAGTTTGAGAGCGGGAGGGAGGGAGGAGACCCAGTACTTC
CDR3 protein: CASSLRAGGREETQYF

clone size: once
J gene: TRBJ2-3
D gene: -
V gene: TRBV30
CDR3 DNA: TGTGCCTGGAGTGTGTCTCCCGGCGGCACAGATACGCAGTATTTT
CDR3 protein: CAWSVSPGGTDTQYF

clone size: -
J gene: TRBJ1-2
D gene: -
V gene: TRBV2
CDR3 DNA: TGTGCCAGCAGCCCCCGCGGATATGATGGCTACACCTTC
CDR3 protein: CASSPRGYDGYTF

clone size: -
J gene: TRBJ2-1
D gene: TRBD2
V gene: TRBV4-1
CDR3 DNA: TGCGCCAGCAGCCAAGACCTTCTGACCTCAAACCTGCTAGCGGGGACCGACAATGAGCAGTTCTTC
CDR3 protein: CASSQDLLTSNLLAGTDNEQFF

clone size: -
J gene: TRBJ2-2
D gene: -
V gene: TRBV29-1
CDR3 DNA: TGCAGCGCCGTCCCCTCTGACAGGACCGCCGGGGAGCTGTTTTTT
CDR3 protein: CSAVPSDRTAGELFF

clone size: -
J gene: TRBJ2-7
D gene: -
V gene: TRBV28
CDR3 DNA: TGTGCCAGCAGTTGGTTAACTAGCTCCTACGAGCAGTACTTC
CDR3 protein: CASSWLTSSYEQYF

clone size: -
J gene: TRBJ2-3
D gene: TRBD2
V gene: TRBV29-1
CDR3 DNA: TGCAGCGTTGAACCGGGACTAGCGTCCCGTACGCAGTATTTT
CDR3 protein: CSVEPGLASRTQYF

clone size: -
J gene: TRBJ2-2
D gene: -
V gene: TRBV9
CDR3 DNA: TGTGCCAGCAGCCCTACGGGGGCCGGGGAGCTGTTTTTT
CDR3 protein: CASSPTGAGELFF

clone size: -
J gene: TRBJ2-7
D gene: -
V gene: TRBV6-5
CDR3 DNA: TGTGCCAGCAGTTACTCGCCAGGGCCCTACGAGCAGTACTTC
CDR3 protein: CASSYSPGPYEQYF

clone size: -
J gene: TRBJ1-1
D gene: -
V gene: TRBV7-9
CDR3 DNA: TGTGCCAGCACCACCCTGACAGGATGGACTGAAGCTTTCTTT
CDR3 protein: CASTTLTGWTEAFF

clone size: once
J gene: TRBJ2-7
D gene: TRBD2
V gene: TRBV19
CDR3 DNA: TGTGCCAGTAGTAGCGGACTAGCGGGTTACGAGCAGTACTTC
CDR3 protein: CASSSGLAGYEQYF

clone size: once
J gene: TRBJ1-3
D gene: -
V gene: TRBV10-3
CDR3 DNA: TGTGCCATCAGTGTCCCGGGCTCTGGAAACACCATATATTTT
CDR3 protein: CAISVPGSGNTIYF

clone size: -
J gene: TRBJ2-1
D gene: TRBD2
V gene: TRBV7-8
CDR3 DNA: TGTGCCAGCAGCTCCCGACTAGCGGGAGGGCCTAGTGAGCAGTTCTTC
CDR3 protein: CASSSRLAGGPSEQFF

clone size: -
J gene: TRBJ2-1
D gene: -
V gene: TRBV2
CDR3 DNA: TGTGCCAGCATCAGGGGACCGAGCTCCTACAATGAGCAGTTCTTC
CDR3 protein: CASIRGPSSYNEQFF

clone size: once
J gene: TRBJ2-7
D gene: TRBD1
V gene: TRBV25-1
CDR3 DNA: TGTGCCAGCAGTGAGCCGGACAGGGGGCAATACGAGCAGTACTTC
CDR3 protein: CASSEPDRGQYEQYF

clone size: -
J gene: TRBJ2-2
D gene: TRBD2
V gene: TRBV11-3
CDR3 DNA: TGTGCCAGCAGCTTAGATAGGTTGAGCGGGAGCGGGACCGGGGAGCTGTTTTTT
CDR3 protein: CASSLDRLSGSGTGELFF

clone size: -
J gene: TRBJ2-4
D gene: TRBD1
V gene: TRBV11-3
CDR3 DNA: TGTGCCAGCAGCGACCGGGACAGAGAAAACATTCAGTACTTC
CDR3 protein: CASSDRDRENIQYF

clone size: -
J gene: TRBJ2-5
D gene: TRBD2
V gene: TRBV7-9
CDR3 DNA: TGTGCCAGCAGCTTACCGAATAATGTAGCGGGAGTGGGGACCCAGTACTTC
CDR3 protein: CASSLPNNVAGVGTQYF

clone size: once
J gene: TRBJ1-5
D gene: -
V gene: TRBV7-8
CDR3 DNA: TGTGCCAGCAGCTTAGCCCGTATCGATCCGCCCCAGCATTTT
CDR3 protein: CASSLARIDPPQHF

clone size: -
J gene: TRBJ1-4
D gene: TRBD1
V gene: TRBV6-1
CDR3 DNA: TGTGCCAGCAGGGGACCGGGACAGGGGAATGAAAAACTGTTTTTT
CDR3 protein: CASRGPGQGNEKLFF

clone size: -
J gene: TRBJ1-1
D gene: TRBD1
V gene: TRBV27
CDR3 DNA: TGTGCCAGCAGCCCGGGGACAGGGGGAACTGAAGCTTTCTTT
CDR3 protein: CASSPGTGGTEAFF

clone size: -
J gene: TRBJ2-5
D gene: -
V gene: TRBV7-3
CDR3 DNA: TGTGCCAGCAGCTTATTGGCAGGCGGCTTCCAGACCCAGTACTTC
CDR3 protein: CASSLLAGGFQTQYF